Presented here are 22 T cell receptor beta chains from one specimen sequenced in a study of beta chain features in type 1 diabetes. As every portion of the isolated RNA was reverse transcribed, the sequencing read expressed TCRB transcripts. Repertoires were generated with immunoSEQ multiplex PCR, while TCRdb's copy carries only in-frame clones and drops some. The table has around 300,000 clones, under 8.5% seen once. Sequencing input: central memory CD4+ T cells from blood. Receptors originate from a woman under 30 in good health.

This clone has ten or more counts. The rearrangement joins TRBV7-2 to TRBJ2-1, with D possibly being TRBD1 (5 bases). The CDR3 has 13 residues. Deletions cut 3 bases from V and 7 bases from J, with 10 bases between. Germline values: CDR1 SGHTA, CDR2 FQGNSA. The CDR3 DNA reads TGTGCCAGCAGCTTCGGACACGGGAATGAGCAGTTCTTC. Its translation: CASSFGHGNEQFF.

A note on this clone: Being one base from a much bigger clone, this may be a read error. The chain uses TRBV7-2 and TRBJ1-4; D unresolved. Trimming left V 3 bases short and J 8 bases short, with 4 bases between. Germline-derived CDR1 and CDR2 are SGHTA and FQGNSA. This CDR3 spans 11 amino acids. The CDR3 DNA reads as TGTGCCAGCAGCTTCAGGGAAAAACTGTTTTTT. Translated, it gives CASSFREKLFF.

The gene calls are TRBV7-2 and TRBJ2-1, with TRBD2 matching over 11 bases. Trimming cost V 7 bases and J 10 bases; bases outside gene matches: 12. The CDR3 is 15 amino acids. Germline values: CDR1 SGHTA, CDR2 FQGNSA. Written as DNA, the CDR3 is TGTGCCAGCACTCTAGATAGCGGGGGGGCCCGGGAGCAGTTCTTC. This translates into CASTLDSGGAREQFF. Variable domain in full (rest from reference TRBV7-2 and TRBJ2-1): GAGVSQSPSNKVTEKGKDVELRCDPISGHTALYWYRQSLGQGLEFLIYFQGNSAPDKSGLPSDRFSAERTGGSVSTLTIQRTQQEDSAVYLCASTLDSGGAREQFFGPGTRLTVL.

The CDR3 DNA reads as TGTGCCAGCAGCTCGACCAGGGTGGGCGAGCAGTACGTC. Translated: CASSSTRVGEQYV. This chain joins TRBV5-5 and TRBJ2-7; maybe TRBD1 (5 bases). Germline V gene sequence: CDR1 SGHKS, CDR2 YYEKEE (reference sequence). Trimming took 3 bases from V and 6 from J, leaving 13 bases between them. The CDR3 covers 13 residues.

As DNA, the CDR3 is TGTGCCAGCAGTGAACGGCGGAGCGGGGGGGATCAAGAGACCCAGTACTTC. Residues: CASSERRSGGDQETQYF. The chain links TRBV25-1 to TRBJ2-5; 10 bases agree with TRBD2. Looked up from germline, CDR1 is MGHDK and CDR2 is SYGVNS. After removal of 2 bases from V and 2 bases from J, the junction contained 8 bases not matched to a gene. CDR3 length equals 17 residues.

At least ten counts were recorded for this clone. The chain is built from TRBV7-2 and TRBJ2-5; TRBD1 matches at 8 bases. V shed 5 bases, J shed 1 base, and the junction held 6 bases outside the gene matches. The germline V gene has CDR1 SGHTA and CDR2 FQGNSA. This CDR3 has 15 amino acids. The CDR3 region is CASSTGTGPQETQYF. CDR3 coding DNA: TGTGCCAGCAGCACCGGGACAGGCCCCCAAGAGACCCAGTACTTC.

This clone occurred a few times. The CDR3 DNA is TGTGCCAGCTCCCTCGGACAGACCTCTGGAAACACCATATATTTT. This codes for CASSLGQTSGNTIYF. The chain employs TRBV18 and TRBJ1-3, with D possibly being TRBD1 (6 bases). Germline V gene sequence: CDR1 KGHSH, CDR2 LQKENI. The CDR3 sequence is 15 residues long. V was shortened by 6 bases and J by 0 bases, with 12 bases between the two germline ends.

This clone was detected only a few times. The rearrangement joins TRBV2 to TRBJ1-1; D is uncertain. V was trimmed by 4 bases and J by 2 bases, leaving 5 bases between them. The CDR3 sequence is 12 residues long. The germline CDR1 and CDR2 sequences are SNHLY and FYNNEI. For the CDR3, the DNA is TGTGCCAGCAGTGTCAGTAACACTGAAGCTTTCTTT. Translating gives CASSVSNTEAFF.

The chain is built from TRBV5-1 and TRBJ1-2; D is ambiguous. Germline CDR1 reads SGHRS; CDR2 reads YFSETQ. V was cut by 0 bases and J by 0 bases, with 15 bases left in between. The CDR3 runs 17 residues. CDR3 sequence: CASSLAQDALTNYGYTF. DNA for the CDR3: TGCGCCAGCAGCTTGGCCCAGGATGCCCTGACTAACTATGGCTACACCTTC.

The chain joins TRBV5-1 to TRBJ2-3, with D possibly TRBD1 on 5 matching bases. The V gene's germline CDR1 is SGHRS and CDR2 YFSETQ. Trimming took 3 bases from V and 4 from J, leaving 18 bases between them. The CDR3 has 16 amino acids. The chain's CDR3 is CASSSGTGLAADTQYF. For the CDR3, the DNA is TGCGCCAGCAGCTCCGGTACAGGCTTGGCTGCAGATACGCAGTATTTT.

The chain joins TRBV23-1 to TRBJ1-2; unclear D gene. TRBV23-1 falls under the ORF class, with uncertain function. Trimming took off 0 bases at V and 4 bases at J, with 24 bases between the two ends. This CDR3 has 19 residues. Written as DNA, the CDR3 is TGCGCCAGCAGTCAATCAGAGGGCAGTTGGGCGACTTTCATCTATGGCTACACCTTC. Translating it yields CASSQSEGSWATFIYGYTF.

The CDR3 DNA reads TGTGCCAGCAGCCGCCTGGGACAGGGAAAGGAAGCTTTCTTT. It yields the protein CASSRLGQGKEAFF. This rearrangement joins TRBV5-4 to TRBJ1-1; 9 bases match TRBD1. CDR3 size: 14 residues. Germline CDR1 reads SGHNT; CDR2 reads YYREEE (reference sequence). J gave up 8 bases and V 4 bases, and 9 bases lay outside the gene matches.

The CDR3 spells CASSYSARAGGYTF. CDR3 in DNA: TGTGCCAGCAGTTACTCGGCTAGGGCTGGTGGCTACACCTTC. The chain employs TRBV6-5 and TRBJ1-2; D gene unclear. The germline V gene encodes CDR1 MNHEY and CDR2 SVGAGI. V gave up 0 bases and J gave up 7 bases, with 12 bases separating them. The CDR3 is 14 residues long.

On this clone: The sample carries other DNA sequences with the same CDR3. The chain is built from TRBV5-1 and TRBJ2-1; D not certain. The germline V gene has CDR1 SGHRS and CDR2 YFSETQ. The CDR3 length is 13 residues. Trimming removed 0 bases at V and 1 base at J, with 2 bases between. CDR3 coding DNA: TGCGCCAGCAGCTTGGGGTCCTACAATGAGCAGTTCTTC. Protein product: CASSLGSYNEQFF.

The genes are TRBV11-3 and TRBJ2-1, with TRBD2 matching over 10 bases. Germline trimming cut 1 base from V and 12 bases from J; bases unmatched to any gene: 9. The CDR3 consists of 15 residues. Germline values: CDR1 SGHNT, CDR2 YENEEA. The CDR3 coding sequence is TGTGCCAGCAGCTTAGGCGGACTAGCGGAATCAGTGCAGTTCTTC. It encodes CASSLGGLAESVQFF.

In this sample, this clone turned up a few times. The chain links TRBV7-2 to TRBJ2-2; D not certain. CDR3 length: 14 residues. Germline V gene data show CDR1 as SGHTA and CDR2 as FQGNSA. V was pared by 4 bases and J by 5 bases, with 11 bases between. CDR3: CASSSPLRTGELFF. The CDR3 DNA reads TGTGCCAGCAGCTCCCCGTTACGTACCGGGGAGCTGTTTTTT.

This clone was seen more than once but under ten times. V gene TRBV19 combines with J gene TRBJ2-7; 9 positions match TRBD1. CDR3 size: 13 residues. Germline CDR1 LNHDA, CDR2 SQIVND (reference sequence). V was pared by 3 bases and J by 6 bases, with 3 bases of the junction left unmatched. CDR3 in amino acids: CASSIRQGGEQYV. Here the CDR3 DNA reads TGTGCCAGTAGTATTCGACAGGGGGGCGAGCAGTACGTC.

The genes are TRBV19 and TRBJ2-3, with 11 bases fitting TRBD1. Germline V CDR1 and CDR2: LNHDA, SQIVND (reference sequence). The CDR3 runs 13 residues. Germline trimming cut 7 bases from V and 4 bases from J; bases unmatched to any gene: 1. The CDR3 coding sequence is TGTGCCAGTATGGACAGGGGGCCAGATACGCAGTATTTT. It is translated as CASMDRGPDTQYF.

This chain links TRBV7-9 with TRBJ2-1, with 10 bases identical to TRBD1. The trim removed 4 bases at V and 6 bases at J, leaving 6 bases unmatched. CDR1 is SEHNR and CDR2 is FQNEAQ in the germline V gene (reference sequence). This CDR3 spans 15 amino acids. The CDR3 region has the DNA TGTGCCAGCAGCTCTCTAGGACAGGGGGTCAATGAGCAGTTCTTC. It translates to CASSSLGQGVNEQFF.

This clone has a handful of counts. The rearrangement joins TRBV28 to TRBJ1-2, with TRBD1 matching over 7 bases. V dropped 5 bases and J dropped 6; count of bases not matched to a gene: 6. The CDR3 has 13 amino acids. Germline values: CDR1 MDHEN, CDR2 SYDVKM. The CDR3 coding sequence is TGTGCCAGCAGTCAAGACAGGGTGCATGGCTACACCTTC. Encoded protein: CASSQDRVHGYTF.

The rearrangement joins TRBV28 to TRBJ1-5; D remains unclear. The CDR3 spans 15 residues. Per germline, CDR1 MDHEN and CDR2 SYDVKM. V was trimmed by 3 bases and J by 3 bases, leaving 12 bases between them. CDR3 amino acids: CASSFPGMNNQPQHF. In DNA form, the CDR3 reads TGTGCCAGCAGTTTTCCGGGGATGAACAATCAGCCCCAGCATTTT.

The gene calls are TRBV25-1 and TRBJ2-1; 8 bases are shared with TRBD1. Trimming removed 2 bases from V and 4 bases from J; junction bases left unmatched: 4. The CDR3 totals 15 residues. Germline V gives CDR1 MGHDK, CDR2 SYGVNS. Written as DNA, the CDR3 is TGTGCCAGCAGTGAAGTCCAGGGGGCTTACAATGAGCAGTTCTTC. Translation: CASSEVQGAYNEQFF.